A few counts support the clone carrying this T cell receptor beta chain. The antigen is not known. The study reverse transcribed the entire isolated RNA, so it sequenced expressed TCRB transcripts. Here immunoSEQ multiplex PCR was the method, and the copy in TCRdb shows in-frame clones only, minus some. The profile covers 640,000 or so clones, with 11% to 15% appearing a single time and 0.035% to 0.045% taken by the ten largest. This record belongs to a study of beta chain features in type 1 diabetes. Overall study findings and caveats: In every one of the four CD4+ subsets, TCRB CDR3s were moderately but significantly shorter in Type 1 diabetes patients. With patients and controls alike, PCR might favor shorter templates to an equal degree.

The CDR3 totals 19 residues. Trimming took 2 bases from V and 7 from J; bases not matched to a gene: 21. Germline V gene lookup returns CDR1 GTSNPN and CDR2 SVGIG (reference sequence). Central memory, naive, regulatory and stem cell-like memory CD4+ cells were sorted by CD45RO/CCR7/CD25/CD127/CD95/CD27. The TCR sequence derives from a man aged 18 to 29 with type 1 diabetes. The sequenced material came from naive CD4+ T cells from blood. The J gene is TRBJ2-5, the V gene TRBV30; 11 bases are a match to TRBD2. In DNA, the CDR3 is TGTGCCTGGAGTCTCATTAACGGAATAGCGGGGGGGGTCTTTTGGACCCAGTACTTC. Protein product: CAWSLINGIAGGVFWTQYF. Full variable domain (outside the CDR3, taken from reference TRBV30 and TRBJ2-5): SQTIHQWPATLVQPVGSPLSLECTVEGTSNPNLYWYRQAAGRGLQLLFYSVGIGQISSEVPQNLSASRPQDRQFILSSKKLLLSDSGFYLCAWSLINGIAGGVFWTQYFGPGTRLLVL.